The T cell receptor beta chain described here comes from a study of response to subunit inactivated influenza vaccine. Whole-study findings and limits: Each seasonal influenza vaccination, the authors suggested, recruits few new T cells.

The CDR3 runs to 14 residues. Germline V lookup: CDR1 SGHTA, CDR2 FQGNSA. V was clipped by 4 bases and J by 7 bases, with 16 bases between them. From the RT-PCR reads, TCRdb called clonotypes with MiXCR, one entry per CDR3 protein. This sample has hundreds of thousands of distinct CDR3 sequences, with around 16% found just once. This clonotype was observed a handful of times. As yet, its antigen is unknown. The receptor comes from a man aged 45-65 years who received an inactivated influenza vaccine. This chain links TRBV7-2 with TRBJ1-2; D gene ambiguous. The starting material was PBMCs from blood, obtained about 11 days after vaccination. Written as DNA, the CDR3 is TGTGCCAGCAGCTCCAGATCTAAGAGTGGTGGCTACACCTTC. Translating it yields CASSSRSKSGGYTF.